The entry that follows covers one T cell receptor (beta chain) sequence. CDR1 and CDR2 (germline): SGDLS, YYNGEE. V lost 3 bases, J lost 2 bases, and 5 bases stayed unmatched. The CDR3 has 15 amino acids. Unrecorded immune exposure was likely among donors, who were nominally healthy when sampled. The data are from a study of cytomegalovirus exposure and HLA in healthy donors. PCR used 60 Vbeta primers and 13 Jbeta primers. The assay was immunoSEQ multiplex PCR, and TCRdb's table has in-frame clones only and misses some. The sample lists over 100,000 clones; roughly a tenth were seen once. What was sequenced was PBMCs. This clonotype was sampled from a man aged 35 to 55 in good health and CMV-seropositive. The V call is TRBV9, the J call TRBJ2-7, with 10 bases fitting TRBD1. The CDR3 sequence: CASSAAGTGAYEQYF. The CDR3 bases are TGTGCCAGCAGCGCGGCCGGGACAGGGGCCTACGAGCAGTACTTC.